This is a list of T cell receptor beta chains from one sample in a study of cytomegalovirus exposure and HLA in healthy donors. Clones were read by immunoSEQ multiplex PCR, and TCRdb kept only the in-frame ones, dropping some. The sample yields over 85,000 clones, 80% to 95% seen once. Sequencing used PBMCs. These receptors all come from a woman aged 25 to 39 in good health and CMV-seropositive. CDR3s include the opening cysteine and the closing phenylalanine or tryptophan. D genes are given only for firm matches. The size of a clone is reported for some rows only, either as once, few or many, or as a class for expanded clones.

V	J	D	size	CDR3
TRBV27	TRBJ2-5	-	-	CASSISPLPKETQYF
TRBV6-1	TRBJ1-1	TRBD1	-	CASSERTGNPEAFF
TRBV6-6	TRBJ2-5	-	-	CASSRQGLEGETQYF
TRBV28	TRBJ1-1	-	-	CASSFSATQIMNTEAFF
TRBV5-1	TRBJ1-1	-	-	CASRGVQNTEAFF
TRBV28	TRBJ2-3	-	-	CASSRRVETDTQYF
TRBV6-1	TRBJ2-2	TRBD2	-	CASLAGGAVTGELFF
TRBV5-5	TRBJ2-7	-	-	CASSRTGEQYF
TRBV10-3	TRBJ2-2	-	-	CAISGTQNTGELFF
TRBV7-2	TRBJ2-3	-	once	CASSLGDSKQYF
TRBV19	TRBJ1-1	-	-	CASSMREILNTEAFF
TRBV19	TRBJ1-2	-	-	CASSKRTETYGYTF
TRBV9	TRBJ2-5	TRBD1	-	CASSVGTGVRRRGETQYF
TRBV18	TRBJ2-7	-	-	CASSPTQVGASYEQYF
TRBV11-2	TRBJ2-7	-	-	CASSLEQGASYEQYF
TRBV2	TRBJ2-1	TRBD2	-	CASGLRLAPYNEQFF
TRBV9	TRBJ1-3	-	-	CASSGMASGNTIYF
TRBV28	TRBJ1-3	-	-	CASSSQGRGNTIYF
TRBV5-1	TRBJ2-1	TRBD2	-	CASMVAGGGTEQFF
TRBV5-1	TRBJ1-3	TRBD1	once	CASSLGDSSGNTIYF
TRBV28	TRBJ2-1	-	-	CASSPGFTSYNEQFF
TRBV2	TRBJ2-7	-	-	CASSPTYEQYF